The count of the clone carrying this T cell receptor beta chain is one. This record comes from a study of blood T cell repertoires in COVID-19. Background on the study: Collection of acute and convalescent COVID-19 samples took place in the United States, Italy and Spain. Sources were T cells, B-cell-depleted T cells, or PBMCs; the material itself was cDNA or gDNA.

In the original analysis: Nucleated cell number was recorded as an estimate derived from reference gene primer amplification. Profiled with immunoSEQ multiplex PCR; TCRdb holds only in-frame clones, not every one. V and J calls and clone size are copied from that table; D and trimming were computed from the DNA. The table lists some 270,000 clones, around 82% of them singletons, with around 16% in the top ten. Per germline, CDR1 LNHDA and CDR2 SQIVND (reference sequence). This CDR3 spans 17 amino acids. The V gene end was trimmed by 4 bases and the J gene end by 6 bases; junction bases not matched to a gene: 14. Seattle participants joined during active infection and were tracked over time.

The sequenced sample consisted of peripheral blood. The clonotype originates from a person aged 65-85 years with COVID-19, enrolled during active disease. The V gene is TRBV19, the J gene TRBJ2-3; 9 bases map to TRBD2. CDR3 nucleotide sequence: TGTGCCAGTAGTAGTAGCGGGAGTAATAGCCTCCCGGATACGCAGTATTTT. Translation gives CASSSSGSNSLPDTQYF.